The 26 T cell receptor beta chains listed next were all sequenced from one sample in a study of T cell repertoires in cytomegalovirus infection. From the reads, TCRdb called clonotypes with MiXCR, one entry per CDR3 protein. The sample has around 300,000 distinct CDR3 sequences, roughly 9.5% seen once. The sequenced sample consisted of PBMCs. These receptors were collected from a human donor in good health (CMV status not recorded). Some clones in this sample may be carry-over from other donors' samples.

This clonotype occurred a few times. This chain uses TRBV7-6 with TRBJ2-3; D ambiguous. This CDR3 spans 13 amino acids. Between the trimmed V and J ends, which lost 4 bases and 4 bases, there was a span of 9 bases. CDR1 SGHVS and CDR2 FNYEAQ come from the germline V gene. The CDR3 sequence: CASSSTSPDTQYF. CDR3 nucleotide sequence: TGTGCCAGCAGCTCGACTTCACCAGATACGCAGTATTTT.

This clonotype came up a few times. This chain joins TRBV29-1 and TRBJ2-7, with a possible D match to TRBD2 (5 bases). This CDR3 contains 15 residues. Between the trimmed V and J ends, which lost 1 base and 3 bases, there was a span of 16 bases. From germline, CDR1 is SQVTM and CDR2 ANQGSEA. The CDR3 here is CSVEVWPGSSYEQYF. The DNA for the CDR3 is TGCAGCGTTGAAGTTTGGCCGGGGTCGAGCTACGAGCAGTACTTC.

This clonotype has at least ten counts. The rearrangement uses TRBV10-3 and TRBJ1-5; D remains unclear. Germline loops: CDR1 ENHRY, CDR2 SYGVKD. This CDR3 has 13 amino acids. The germline V and J ends were trimmed by 7 bases and 1 base, with 8 bases remaining between them. CDR3 sequence: CAITEGSNQPQHF. CDR3 in DNA: TGTGCCATCACCGAGGGAAGCAATCAGCCCCAGCATTTT.

The chain recombines TRBV20-1 with TRBJ1-2; D is ambiguous. In germline, CDR1 is DFQATT, CDR2 SNEGSKA (reference sequence). This CDR3 contains 12 residues. Trimming took off 4 bases at V and 4 bases at J, with 10 bases between the two ends. CDR3 bases: TGCAGTGCTACAAGAACTATCTATGGCTACACCTTC. Amino acids: CSATRTIYGYTF.

In its sample, this clonotype was seen many times. The rearrangement uses TRBV11-2 and TRBJ2-3, with 8 positions matching TRBD2. The CDR3 runs 15 residues. J lost 3 bases, V lost 3 bases, and 5 bases had no gene match. CDR1 and CDR2 (germline): SGHAT, FQNNGV. The CDR3, as DNA: TGTGCCAGCAGCTTCGCGGGGGGTGGTACAGATACGCAGTATTTT. This gives the protein CASSFAGGGTDTQYF.

The chain joins TRBV7-2 to TRBJ2-7, with 7 bases aligning to TRBD1. V dropped 7 bases and J dropped 3; count of bases not matched to a gene: 6. Per germline, CDR1 SGHTA and CDR2 FQGNSA. The CDR3 extends over 13 amino acids. The CDR3 coding sequence is TGTGCCAGCACCGCGGACAGGAACTACGAGCAGTACTTC. Translating gives CASTADRNYEQYF.

As concerns this clonotype: One base away lies a much larger clone, so this may be a sequencing read error. The chain combines TRBV28 with TRBJ2-7; the match to TRBD2 covers 7 bases. CDR1 is MDHEN, CDR2 SYDVKM, per germline. The CDR3 length is 14 residues. Germline trimming cut 7 bases from V and 5 bases from J; bases unmatched to any gene: 11. DNA for the CDR3: TGTGCCAGCACCTGGGGCGGGAGACCGAACGAGCAGTACTTC. This sequence encodes CASTWGGRPNEQYF.

This clonotype was recorded a few times. The V call is TRBV6-2 or TRBV6-3, the J call TRBJ1-1, with D unclear. V lost 5 bases to trimming and J lost 1 base, with 11 bases between them. Germline V lookup: CDR1 MNHEY, CDR2 SVGEGT. The CDR3 has 14 amino acids. Here the CDR3 DNA reads TGTGCCAGCAGTCGGGAGAAAAAGAACACTGAAGCTTTCTTT. Translated: CASSREKKNTEAFF.

This clonotype has a count of ten or more. The chain has TRBV28 and TRBJ2-5, with 11 bases that match TRBD2. Germline CDR1 is MDHEN and CDR2 is SYDVKM. The V and J ends lost 5 bases and 4 bases, in that order; junction bases with no gene match: 6. The CDR3 contains 15 residues. The CDR3, as DNA: TGTGCCAGCAGTACCCTAGCGGGAGGCTCAGAGACCCAGTACTTC. Translated: CASSTLAGGSETQYF. Based on the CDR3 plus reference TRBV28 and TRBJ2-5, the full variable domain is DVKVTQSSRYLVKRTGEKVFLECVQDMDHENMFWYRQDPGLGLRLIYFSYDVKMKEKGDIPEGYSVSREKKERFSLILESASTNQTSMYLCASSTLAGGSETQYFGPGTRLLVL.

This clonotype has a handful of counts. The V and J genes are TRBV4-3 and TRBJ2-1; a weak D match, TRBD2 (7 bases). The V gene's germline CDR1 is LGHNA and CDR2 YSLEER. V lost 3 bases to trimming and J lost 1 base, with 19 bases between them. The CDR3 has 18 amino acids. The CDR3, as DNA: TGCGCCAGCAGCCATGATGGTGGGGGGGGCGCATCCTACAATGAGCAGTTCTTC. Residues: CASSHDGGGGASYNEQFF.

This clonotype showed up many times. The V gene is TRBV19, the J gene TRBJ1-3; D gene unclear. V lost 7 bases to trimming and J lost 3 bases, with 4 bases between them. The CDR3 covers 11 residues. CDR1 LNHDA and CDR2 SQIVND come from the germline V gene (reference sequence). CDR3 nucleotides: TGTGCCAGTAATCTTGGAAACACCATATATTTT. Encoded protein: CASNLGNTIYF.

This clonotype was counted between two and nine times. The chain recombines TRBV5-4 with TRBJ1-2, with no clear D. The germline gives CDR1 SGHNT, CDR2 YYREEE (reference sequence). CDR3 size: 13 residues. V was pared by 3 bases and J by 1 base, with 7 bases between. Written as DNA, the CDR3 is TGTGCCAGCAGCTCCGTTCTTAACTATGGCTACACCTTC. Amino acids: CASSSVLNYGYTF.

The chain carries TRBV19 and TRBJ1-1; a weak D match, TRBD1 (6 bases). Trimming removed 5 bases at V and 8 bases at J, with 12 bases between. The germline CDR1 and CDR2 sequences are LNHDA and SQIVND (reference sequence). There are 12 residues in the CDR3. DNA of the CDR3: TGTGCCAGTAGTCGACAGGAGGGCGAAGCTTTCTTT. It codes for CASSRQEGEAFF.

This clonotype was seen ten or more times. The chain employs TRBV7-2 and TRBJ2-5; 9 nucleotides agree with TRBD1. This CDR3 comprises 19 residues. Germline CDR1 SGHTA, CDR2 FQGNSA. Trimming cost V 3 bases and J 3 bases; bases outside gene matches: 17. The CDR3 is CASSFLPPRIRDREETQYF. The DNA for the CDR3 is TGTGCCAGCAGCTTCCTCCCCCCCCGCATCCGGGACAGGGAAGAGACCCAGTACTTC.

This clonotype was counted only a few times. V usage is TRBV28 and J usage is TRBJ2-2, with 7 bases matching TRBD2. Germline lookup yields CDR1 MDHEN and CDR2 SYDVKM. Losses at the gene ends were 6 bases for V and 2 bases for J; bases not matched to a gene: 9. This CDR3 contains 16 residues. CDR3 bases: TGTGCCAGCAGCCCTCTCGGCGGGAGAAACACCGGGGAGCTGTTTTTT. This sequence encodes CASSPLGGRNTGELFF.

Ten or more counts support this clonotype. As DNA, the CDR3 is TGTGCCAGCAGTGAAGTAGTAGCGGGTTCGGCGCAGTTCTTC. This codes for CASSEVVAGSAQFF. The rearrangement uses TRBV2 and TRBJ2-1; 7 bases match TRBD2. Germline-derived CDR1 and CDR2 are SNHLY and FYNNEI. Losses at the gene ends were 1 base for V and 12 bases for J; bases not matched to a gene: 9. CDR3 length equals 14 residues.

This clonotype came up many times. The rearrangement links TRBV27 to TRBJ2-1; 16 bases are shared with TRBD2. J gave up 4 bases and V 8 bases, and 11 bases lay outside the gene matches. This CDR3 spans 18 amino acids. Germline V CDR1 and CDR2: MNHEY, SMNVEV (reference sequence). The CDR3, as DNA: TGTGCCAGCGCGGGACTAGCGGGAGGGCCTGATCCTTACAATGAGCAGTTCTTC. Translated, it gives CASAGLAGGPDPYNEQFF.

The gene calls are TRBV11-2 and TRBJ2-2, with D perhaps assigned TRBD1 or TRBD2 (5 bases each). The germline V gene has CDR1 SGHAT and CDR2 FQNNGV. The CDR3 runs 17 residues. Trimming removed 4 bases at V and 7 bases at J, with 22 bases between. The DNA of the CDR3 is TGTGCCAGCAGCTCGGAGAGGACAAGAGGGGCGATCGGGGAGCTGTTTTTT. Translating gives CASSSERTRGAIGELFF.

This clonotype was counted at least ten times. CDR3: CASSLAGVGDHGYTF. CDR3 coding DNA: TGTGCCAGCAGCTTAGCGGGTGTGGGGGACCATGGCTACACCTTC. This chain connects TRBV7-9 to TRBJ1-2; weak D call: TRBD1 (5 bases). Germline V gene data show CDR1 as SEHNR and CDR2 as FQNEAQ (reference sequence). Trimming removed 0 bases at V and 6 bases at J, with 14 bases between. This CDR3 is built from 15 residues.

This clonotype was recorded at least ten times. The genes are TRBV5-1 and TRBJ1-2; 8 bases line up with TRBD1. The V segment lost 4 bases and the J segment 2 bases; nucleotides outside the gene matches: 7. Germline V gene lookup returns CDR1 SGHRS and CDR2 YFSETQ. This CDR3 has 15 residues. The CDR3 bases are TGCGCCAGCAGCACCGGACAGGGAGTCAACTATGGCTACACCTTC. It encodes CASSTGQGVNYGYTF.

V gene TRBV6-2 or TRBV6-3 combines with J gene TRBJ1-1; the match to TRBD1 covers 7 bases. Trimming cost V 6 bases and J 7 bases; bases outside gene matches: 5. This CDR3 spans 12 amino acids. Germline V gene lookup returns CDR1 MNHEY and CDR2 SVGEGT. This CDR3 is CASRDRTGEAFF. The CDR3 bases are TGTGCCAGCAGGGACCGGACAGGTGAAGCTTTCTTT.

By proportion, this clonotype is medium-sized. The chain has TRBV6-2 or TRBV6-3 and TRBJ2-2; D perhaps matches TRBD1 (6 bases). This CDR3 comprises 13 residues. Germline CDR1 MNHEY, CDR2 SVGEGT. Between the trimmed V and J ends, which lost 6 bases and 6 bases, there was a span of 11 bases. CDR3 sequence: CASRWGLAGELFF. The DNA of the CDR3 is TGTGCCAGCAGGTGGGGGCTGGCCGGGGAGCTGTTTTTT.

This clonotype was observed at least ten times. The J gene is TRBJ2-7, the V gene TRBV4-1, with 10 bases lining up with TRBD1. V shed 3 bases and J 5 bases; nucleotides not matched to a gene: 7. Germline V gives CDR1 MGHRA, CDR2 YSYEKL. This CDR3 region has 15 residues. This CDR3 reads CASSHPGQGSDEQYF. Here the CDR3 DNA reads TGCGCCAGCAGCCACCCGGGACAGGGGAGCGACGAGCAGTACTTC.

The chain couples TRBV23-1 to TRBJ2-7; possibly TRBD1 for D (6 bases). TRBV23-1 is labeled an ORF, and its function is uncertain. This CDR3 region has 18 residues. Trimming cost V 4 bases and J 2 bases, with 24 bases left between them. The DNA of the CDR3 is TGCGCCAGCAGTCCTCCGGGGACAACCACCAGACGGCCCTACGAGCAGTACTTC. Its translation is CASSPPGTTTRRPYEQYF.

This clonotype was seen ten or more times. The DNA of the CDR3 is TGTGCCAGCAGCTTCCCCGGGGTCGGGGCCTACAATGAGCAGTTCTTC. It yields the protein CASSFPGVGAYNEQFF. This chain joins TRBV7-8 and TRBJ2-1; tentatively, D is TRBD2 (5 bases). The CDR3 totals 16 residues. V was trimmed by 3 bases and J by 2 bases, leaving 14 bases between them. From germline, CDR1 is SGHVS and CDR2 FQNEAQ.

The rearrangement uses TRBV14 and TRBJ1-6, with 7 nucleotides matching TRBD1. The germline gives CDR1 SGHDN, CDR2 FVKESK. The CDR3 contains 17 residues. V lost 4 bases and J lost 5; bases outside the gene matches: 11. The CDR3 DNA is TGTGCCAGCAGCCTCGGGGGCCCGGGACAGCATAATTCACCCCTCCACTTT. Protein product: CASSLGGPGQHNSPLHF.